Following are 11 T cell receptor beta chains from one sample sequenced in a study of T-cell memory formation after mild COVID-19. TCRdb processed the 5' RACE reads anew with MiXCR; each CDR3 protein has one entry. The table lists 400,000 to 450,000 distinct CDR3 sequences, approximately 18% of them singletons. The source material was PBMCs or a T cell subset sorted from them (not recorded which). These receptors all come from a man younger than 35 who had mild COVID-19 (a few samples of this study predate the infection). Cell type and time point are not known.

There are a few counts of this clonotype. V and J are TRBV4-3 and TRBJ1-5; D perhaps matches TRBD1 (5 bases). V dropped 0 bases and J dropped 0 bases, with 9 bases sitting between them. The CDR3 is 16 amino acids. Looked up from germline, CDR1 is LGHNA and CDR2 is YSLEER. In nucleotides, the CDR3 is TGCGCCAGCAGCCAAGACAGGACATATAGCAATCAGCCCCAGCATTTT. Protein sequence: CASSQDRTYSNQPQHF.

This chain joins TRBV20-1 and TRBJ2-2; unclear D gene. V was pared by 1 base and J by 6 bases, with 9 bases between. Germline CDR1 reads DFQATT; CDR2 reads SNEGSKA (reference sequence). This CDR3 comprises 13 residues. DNA for the CDR3: TGCAGTGCTAGAGCCTTTCCGGCCGGGGAGCTGTTTTTT. It encodes CSARAFPAGELFF.

J is TRBJ1-2 and V is TRBV6-5; 7 bases map to TRBD1. Germline V lookup: CDR1 MNHEY, CDR2 SVGAGI. The CDR3 extends over 20 amino acids. The V segment lost 0 bases and the J segment 4 bases; nucleotides outside the gene matches: 20. The CDR3 bases are TGTGCCAGCAGTTACTCGAGTTGGGGTCCACAGGGGTCCTACGTCTATGGCTACACCTTC. Its protein product is CASSYSSWGPQGSYVYGYTF.

The chain couples TRBV6-5 to TRBJ2-3; no firm D call. The germline CDR1 and CDR2 sequences are MNHEY and SVGAGI. This CDR3 comprises 16 residues. V was pared by 0 bases and J by 0 bases, with 10 bases between. CDR3 loop: CASSYSPTTSTDTQYF. Here the CDR3 DNA reads TGTGCCAGCAGTTACTCCCCCACGACTAGCACAGATACGCAGTATTTT.

The CDR3 reads CATSSSGDTQYF. CDR3 nucleotides: TGTGCCACCAGCAGTTCCGGGGACACCCAGTACTTC. This chain joins TRBV15 and TRBJ2-5; D could derive from TRBD1 or TRBD2 (5 bases each). Trimming removed 3 bases at V and 8 bases at J, with 10 bases between. Germline CDR1 reads LNHNV; CDR2 reads YYDKDF (reference sequence). The CDR3 runs 12 residues.

This chain uses TRBV5-1 with TRBJ1-6; D call uncertain. The V and J ends lost 2 bases and 5 bases respectively, with 8 bases between them. Looked up from germline, CDR1 is SGHRS and CDR2 is YFSETQ. This CDR3 comprises 14 residues. The chain's CDR3 is CASSFRLDNSPLHF. CDR3 DNA sequence: TGCGCCAGCAGCTTTCGACTTGATAATTCACCCCTCCACTTT.

This clonotype was found a few times. V usage is TRBV24-1 and J usage is TRBJ2-3, with TRBD2 as a possible D gene (6 bases). Trimming pared 3 bases from V and 0 bases from J, leaving 6 bases between. Germline CDR1 reads KGHDR; CDR2 reads SFDVKD. This CDR3 region has 14 residues. CDR3 sequence: CATSDTSSTDTQYF. In DNA, the CDR3 is TGTGCCACCAGTGATACTAGCAGCACAGATACGCAGTATTTT.

This clonotype turned up a few times. The rearrangement links TRBV12-5 to TRBJ1-1; 9 bases map to TRBD1. Germline V gene sequence: CDR1 LGHNT, CDR2 FRNRAP. V lost 5 bases, J lost 5 bases, and 21 bases stayed unmatched. CDR3 length equals 19 residues. CDR3 DNA sequence: TGTGCTAGTGGTCCTTCTATTTGGGGTACAGGGGGCGCGAGGACTGAAGCTTTCTTT. Translated, it gives CASGPSIWGTGGARTEAFF.

Only a few counts were recorded for this clonotype. This chain uses TRBV6-6 with TRBJ2-3; TRBD1 matches at 7 bases. This CDR3 has 14 amino acids. Germline V CDR1 and CDR2: MNHNY, SVGAGI (reference sequence). J gave up 6 bases and V 5 bases, and 8 bases lay outside the gene matches. The CDR3 DNA reads as TGTGCCAGCAGTCCCAGACAGGGTCGGGATACGCAGTATTTT. Protein sequence: CASSPRQGRDTQYF.

In this sample, this clonotype turned up a few times. The V and J genes are TRBV10-1 and TRBJ2-7, with D hard to call. There are 14 residues in the CDR3. Germline-derived CDR1 and CDR2 are WNHNN and SYGVQD (reference sequence). V gave up 3 bases and J gave up 0 bases, with 9 bases separating them. The CDR3 DNA sequence: TGCGCCAGCAGTGAATGGAGTAACTCCTACGAGCAGTACTTC. It specifies CASSEWSNSYEQYF.

The chain has TRBV6-5 and TRBJ1-5; D is ambiguous. V dropped 5 bases and J dropped 5 bases, with 10 bases sitting between them. The germline gives CDR1 MNHEY, CDR2 SVGAGI. This CDR3 is built from 13 residues. The DNA of the CDR3 is TGTGCCAGCAGTAGTGGGCCTTATCAGCCCCAGCATTTT. It specifies CASSSGPYQPQHF.